A single sample gave rise to the 2 T cell receptor beta chains below, sequenced in a study of blood T cell repertoires in COVID-19. Here immunoSEQ multiplex PCR was the method, and the copy in TCRdb shows in-frame clones only, minus some. Here the sample spans around 240,000 clones, about 85% being singletons. Specimen: peripheral blood. These receptors originate from a man aged 35 to 55 with acute or convalescent COVID-19.

The rearrangement uses TRBV28 and TRBJ1-5, with D perhaps TRBD1 (5 bases). This CDR3 is 13 amino acids long. V shed 4 bases and J shed 4 bases, with 8 bases lying between them. Germline values: CDR1 MDHEN, CDR2 SYDVKM. DNA of the CDR3: TGTGCCAGCAGTTATCAGGGAAATCAGCCCCAGCATTTT. This translates into CASSYQGNQPQHF.

This clone occurred once. CDR3 nucleotide sequence: TGTGCCAGCAGCCTCCCGGGACAGGGGGCGAATGGCTACACCTTC. It is translated as CASSLPGQGANGYTF. The chain has TRBV3-1 (or the pseudogene TRBV3-2) and TRBJ1-2; 12 positions match TRBD1. Germline loops: CDR1 LGHDT, CDR2 YNNKEL (reference sequence). CDR3 length equals 15 residues. With V trimmed by 4 bases and J by 6 bases, 6 bases remained unmatched.